These 21 T cell receptor beta chains originate from one sample sequenced in a study of cytomegalovirus exposure and HLA in healthy donors. PCR used 60 Vbeta primers and 13 Jbeta primers. Sequencing used immunoSEQ multiplex PCR; TCRdb keeps in-frame clones, though not all of them. The profile shows under 200,000 clones, 9.5% to 15% of them singletons. The sequenced sample consisted of PBMCs. These receptors came from a man aged 45-65 years in good health and CMV-seropositive.

Only a few counts were recorded for this clone. V usage is TRBV5-6 and J usage is TRBJ2-7; no clear D gene. The CDR3 has 13 amino acids. With 0 bases removed from V and 3 bases from J, the gap between germline ends came to 7 bases. Germline CDR1 and CDR2: SGHDT and YYEEEE. CDR3 in amino acids: CASSLAADYEQYV. In DNA form, the CDR3 reads TGTGCCAGCAGCTTGGCGGCAGACTACGAGCAGTACGTC.

The chain couples TRBV7-2 to TRBJ1-1; D is possibly TRBD1 (6 bases). Per germline, CDR1 SGHTA and CDR2 FQGNSA. V lost 7 bases and J 4 bases, leaving 19 bases between the germline ends. CDR3 size: 15 residues. The CDR3 sequence is CASTAGGQGSTEAFF. The DNA for the CDR3 is TGTGCCAGCACCGCTGGGGGACAAGGTAGCACTGAAGCTTTCTTT.

This rearrangement joins TRBV7-2 to TRBJ2-2, with D uncertain. From germline, CDR1 is SGHTA and CDR2 FQGNSA. Trimming left V 4 bases short and J 3 bases short, with 3 bases between. The CDR3 is 12 amino acids. CDR3 sequence: CASSSDTGELFF. Written as DNA, the CDR3 is TGTGCCAGCAGCTCTGACACCGGGGAGCTGTTTTTT.

This clone was counted a few times. V gene TRBV4-2 combines with J gene TRBJ2-4; 9 positions match TRBD1. Germline V CDR1 and CDR2: LGHNA, YNFKEQ. The CDR3 totals 15 residues. With V trimmed by 5 bases and J by 6 bases, 8 bases remained unmatched. CDR3: CASSAPGTGRNIQYF. DNA for the CDR3: TGTGCCAGCAGCGCTCCCGGGACAGGGAGAAACATTCAGTACTTC.

The sample holds a few counts of this clone. The rearrangement uses TRBV28 and TRBJ2-1; the match to TRBD2 covers 10 bases. Germline V lookup: CDR1 MDHEN, CDR2 SYDVKM. This CDR3 comprises 14 residues. V was pared by 11 bases and J by 8 bases, with 12 bases of the junction left unmatched. The CDR3 loop is CACNERGGLDEQFF. The CDR3 nucleotides read TGTGCCTGTAATGAGCGGGGGGGCCTCGATGAGCAGTTCTTC.

The V and J genes are TRBV7-2 and TRBJ2-2; 11 positions match TRBD2. The germline V gene encodes CDR1 SGHTA and CDR2 FQGNSA. The ends lost 3 bases at V and 2 bases at J; junction bases unmatched: 5. The CDR3 extends over 17 amino acids. The CDR3 region has the DNA TGTGCCAGCAGCTTCCTGGGACTAGCGGCTAACACCGGGGAGCTGTTTTTT. Protein sequence: CASSFLGLAANTGELFF.

The chain links TRBV7-2 to TRBJ2-7, with 9 bases identical to TRBD2. The CDR3 loop spans 15 amino acids. The germline V gene has CDR1 SGHTA and CDR2 FQGNSA. V dropped 1 base and J dropped 2; count of bases not matched to a gene: 3. CDR3 sequence (DNA): TGTGCCAGCAGCTTAGGTGGCGGGGGGGCCTACGAGCAGTACTTC. It is translated as CASSLGGGGAYEQYF.

This clone showed up just a few times. The genes are TRBV9 and TRBJ1-2, with 9 nucleotides matching TRBD1. The ends lost 3 bases at V and 8 bases at J; junction bases unmatched: 8. This CDR3 contains 14 residues. CDR1 and CDR2 (germline): SGDLS, YYNGEE. CDR3 bases: TGTGCCAGCAGCGACGGGACAGGGCGAGAGGGCTACACCTTC. Its translation is CASSDGTGREGYTF.

V usage is TRBV20-1 and J usage is TRBJ2-7, with a weak D call TRBD1 (6 bases). The CDR3 has 10 residues. The germline V gene has CDR1 DFQATT and CDR2 SNEGSKA (reference sequence). The ends were cut back, 4 bases at V and 12 bases at J, with 13 bases in the middle. CDR3 nucleotide sequence: TGCAGTGCTATGGGGGACATCGGGTACTTC. Protein sequence: CSAMGDIGYF.

This clone has just a few counts. V is TRBV5-1 and J is TRBJ2-5; TRBD2 aligns across 13 bases. The V gene end was trimmed by 6 bases and the J gene end by 3 bases; junction bases not matched to a gene: 8. This CDR3 comprises 16 residues. Per germline, CDR1 SGHRS and CDR2 YFSETQ. The CDR3 DNA follows: TGCGCCAGCATCGGCCTCGGGACTAGCGGGAAAGAGACCCAGTACTTC. Its translation: CASIGLGTSGKETQYF.

The gene calls are TRBV30 and TRBJ2-3; D is unclear. Germline loops: CDR1 GTSNPN, CDR2 SVGIG (reference sequence). The CDR3 is 13 residues long. V was trimmed by 2 bases and J by 4 bases, leaving 10 bases between them. The CDR3 DNA reads TGTGCCTGGAGTAAGTTGAGGTCAGATACGCAGTATTTT. Translated, it gives CAWSKLRSDTQYF.

The J gene is TRBJ2-7, the V gene TRBV6-1; 11 bases agree with TRBD1. The V segment lost 4 bases and the J segment 2 bases; nucleotides outside the gene matches: 4. The CDR3 consists of 15 residues. CDR1 is MNHNS and CDR2 is SASEGT in the germline V gene. Written as DNA, the CDR3 is TGTGCCAGCAGTGGCCGGACAGGGGGCGCCTACGAGCAGTACTTC. It yields the protein CASSGRTGGAYEQYF.

This clone was detected only a few times. The chain recombines TRBV7-2 with TRBJ2-3, with 11 bases that match TRBD1. The V gene end was trimmed by 1 base and the J gene end by 5 bases; junction bases not matched to a gene: 5. The CDR3 runs 16 residues. Germline CDR1 SGHTA, CDR2 FQGNSA. The CDR3 DNA reads as TGTGCCAGCAGCTTAGTTCTGGGACAGGGGGAAGATACGCAGTATTTT. Encoded protein: CASSLVLGQGEDTQYF.

With regard to this clone: Other DNA sequences within the sample encode an identical CDR3. The chain carries TRBV6-1 and TRBJ1-2, with 7 nucleotides matching TRBD1. The CDR3 is 12 residues long. Germline lookup yields CDR1 MNHNS and CDR2 SASEGT. The junction had 0 bases not matched to a gene; V was cut back by 3 bases and J by 5 bases. As DNA, the CDR3 is TGTGCCAGCAGTGACAGGGGGTATGGCTACACCTTC. It yields the protein CASSDRGYGYTF.

As DNA, the CDR3 is TGTGCCAGCAGTCTAGGGGGTACTAACTATGGCTACACCTTC. Its protein product is CASSLGGTNYGYTF. This chain joins TRBV11-2 and TRBJ1-2; weak D call: TRBD1 (6 bases). The V gene lost 6 bases and the J gene lost 0 bases, with 11 bases spanning the gap. The CDR3 runs 14 residues. CDR1 SGHAT and CDR2 FQNNGV come from the germline V gene.

The chain recombines TRBV7-2 with TRBJ2-5; TRBD1 aligns across 9 bases. TRBJ2-7 matches the DNA end more closely, so the J call is doubtful. This CDR3 is 14 amino acids long. Germline CDR1 SGHTA, CDR2 FQGNSA. The CDR3 here is CASSPGQGFYEQYF. CDR3 in DNA: TGTGCCAGCAGCCCGGGACAGGGTTTCTACGAGCAGTACTTC.

The chain carries TRBV6-5 and TRBJ1-6, with TRBD1 identical over 7 bases. CDR1 MNHEY and CDR2 SVGAGI come from the germline V gene. V lost 5 bases and J lost 10; bases outside the gene matches: 5. The CDR3 runs to 13 residues. Written as DNA, the CDR3 is TGTGCCAGCAGTCATACAGGGGACTCACCCCTCCACTTT. It specifies CASSHTGDSPLHF.

This clone has just a few counts. J is TRBJ2-7 and V is TRBV10-1, with D unresolved. This CDR3 is 11 amino acids long. Germline CDR1 reads WNHNN; CDR2 reads SYGVQD (reference sequence). Between the trimmed V and J ends, which lost 10 bases and 6 bases, there was a span of 13 bases. The CDR3 nucleotides read TGCGCCATCGAGACCACTACCGAGCAGTACGTC. This sequence encodes CAIETTTEQYV.

Only a few counts were recorded for this clone. The V and J genes are TRBV2 and TRBJ2-1; TRBD2 aligns across 11 bases. The CDR3 runs 15 residues. Losses at the gene ends were 6 bases for V and 1 base for J; bases not matched to a gene: 2. Germline V lookup: CDR1 SNHLY, CDR2 FYNNEI. For the CDR3, the DNA is TGTGCCAGCAGCGCTAGCGGGGGGTCCTACAATGAGCAGTTCTTC. Residues: CASSASGGSYNEQFF.

Only a few counts were recorded for this clone. The rearrangement uses TRBV5-4 and TRBJ2-5; maybe TRBD2 (7 bases). V shed 4 bases and J shed 7 bases, with 11 bases lying between them. This CDR3 has 12 amino acids. Germline assignment: CDR1 SGHNT and CDR2 YYREEE (reference sequence). Here the CDR3 reads CASSLGGGTQYF. DNA for the CDR3: TGTGCCAGCAGCCTAGGGGGGGGGACCCAGTACTTC.

V is TRBV18 and J is TRBJ1-3; D is possibly TRBD1 (5 bases). Trimming stripped 5 bases from V and 0 bases from J, with 14 bases between. This CDR3 has 16 residues. Germline lookup yields CDR1 KGHSH and CDR2 LQKENI. The CDR3 region has the DNA TGTGCCAGCTCAGAGGACACACCTGGCTCTGGAAACACCATATATTTT. Its translation is CASSEDTPGSGNTIYF.